This T cell receptor beta chain is from a study of blood T cell repertoires in COVID-19. Study as a whole: Specimens from acute and convalescent COVID-19 originated in the United States, Italy and Spain.

Study processing details: Reference gene primers were amplified, and this amplification served to estimate nucleated cell counts. Only in-frame clones appear in the TCRdb table, and some are missing; sequencing was by immunoSEQ multiplex PCR. V and J calls and clone size are given by that table; D and trimming were obtained from the DNA. The sample shows under 200,000 clones, 88% of them seen only once. V shed 4 bases and J shed 0 bases, with 11 bases lying between them. Germline CDR1 MNHNY, CDR2 SVGAGI (reference sequence). The CDR3 has 15 amino acids. This chain uses TRBV6-6 with TRBJ2-3, with D uncertain. The receptor was isolated from a man between 40 and 49 years old with active or convalescent COVID-19. The sequencing input was peripheral blood. The CDR3 spells CASSSDTPSTDTQYF. CDR3 in DNA: TGTGCCAGCAGTTCAGACACCCCTAGCACAGATACGCAGTATTTT.